Detailed here is one TCR beta chain. Its cognate antigen has yet to be identified. No base-level quality is on record; no much larger clone is a single base apart. The cohort consisted of some 670 healthy bone marrow donors. Cohort members were all nominally healthy when sampled, although unrecorded immune exposures were likely present. The donor was CMV seropositive and belonged to the group of 250 to 300 seropositive cohort members. Every donor gave a peripheral blood sample, and the peripheral blood mononuclear cells from that sample were used for TCR beta sequencing. Genomic DNA was extracted from the blood cell samples with the Qiagen DNeasy Blood Extraction Kit. The data are from a study of cytomegalovirus exposure and HLA in healthy donors (dated by TCRdb to 2016 to 2017). Looking at the study overall: In an earlier analysis of some 550 of the donors, roughly 300 Gb of sequence data and roughly 100 million unique TCR beta sequences from about 180 million T cells were reported. Roughly 300 gigabases of sequencing data and 78 million or so unique TCR sequences were included in an early release covering several hundred HLA-typed donors. Of the roughly 400 genotyped donors, 65% to 90% fell in the genetic ancestry cluster associated with self-reported Caucasian donors. The study aimed to test whether signatures of past pathogen exposure could be identified by cataloging public T cell receptors. The study used immunosequencing to profile the T cell repertoires of around 600 subjects and linked those repertoires to cytomegalovirus serostatus. A separate validation cohort of about 110 different subjects was used in addition to the approximately 610-subject first cohort. To predict cytomegalovirus infection status, the study combined high-throughput TCR immunosequencing, statistical association of individual TCRs with disease status, and machine learning. A later analysis re-examined previously published TCR beta repertoires from 610 or so donors and added high-resolution HLA genotyping to investigate patterns of TCR occurrence. The later analysis used no new phenotypic data to find candidate immune exposures, relying instead on TCR beta sequences and their occurrence across donors. In an earlier analysis of 550 to 700 of the donors, high-throughput TCR beta sequencing was used to judge whether each TCR beta V gene segment behaved as functional or pseudogenic. Donor age, sex, ethnicity and CMV serostatus were compiled alongside the repertoire data. Genome-wide SNP genotypes for about 65% of the 666 donors were used in a later genetic analysis, which treated that subset as a discovery cohort. All discovery cohort repertoires had been generated on a single sequencing platform. Both class I and class II loci were covered by HLA typing, at four-digit resolution. Typing coverage differed by locus: A, B, C, DRB1 and DQB1 were typed in about 629-630 donors, DQA1 in 500 to 550, DPA1 in roughly 590, and DPB1 in 450 to 480. Roughly five DR-DQ haplotypes were handled as single units for association and clustering because linkage in the cohort was strong. On average, over 200,000 unique TCR beta nucleotide sequences were sequenced per donor among 398 genotyped donors of the cohort, with 15% to 20% of those sequences being non-productive.

From its cysteine to its phenylalanine, the CDR3 spans 15 amino acids. Of all the DNA, just the CDR3 is kept, 45 bases in frame from base 1. As encoded in the germline V gene (reference sequence), CDR1 is MNHNY while CDR2 is SVGAGI. Unmatched junction bases come to 3, with V trimmed by 6 bases and J by 2 bases. Libraries were made using the immunoSEQ multiplex PCR assay. A mixture of 60 forward primers for TCR Vbeta segments and 13 reverse primers for TCR Jbeta segments was used in the multiplex PCR. A multiplex PCR assay on genomic DNA amplified the CDR3 region of rearranged TCR beta genes. Amplified TCR beta libraries were sequenced as 87-base-pair reads on the Illumina HiSeq System. On the authors' methods: In a later analysis, about 80 million unique TCR beta chains were counted across the 500 to 700 repertoires, and roughly 11 million of these chains were shared by at least two donors. A nearest-neighbor algorithm error-corrected the raw reads and collapsed the reads into unique sequences, merging closely related sequences to remove PCR and sequencing errors. CDR3 sequences were aligned to IMGT reference sequences to assign V, D and J gene segments. For a sequence to be retained, a match of at least six nucleotides was required to both a V gene segment and a J gene segment. Rearrangements were classified as productive when the CDR3 lacked stop codons and remained in frame with V and J, and all other rearrangements were classified as non-productive. CDR3 was defined by IMGT convention, running from the second conserved V-encoded cysteine to the conserved J-encoded phenylalanine. The earlier analysis of 587 of the donors excluded sequences that lacked an unambiguous match to a single V gene segment. An earlier analysis of 587 of the donors called V segments functional above 56.7% productive rearrangements and segregating when the between-donor standard deviation exceeded 5%. A statistical classification framework was developed to diagnose cytomegalovirus status using the catalog of TCR beta chain sequences. A later analysis assigned V and J genes by comparing TCR nucleotide sequences with IMGT/GENE-DB human TR gene sequences. The TCRdist pipeline was used in a later analysis to assign CDR3 sequences and most-parsimonious VDJ recombination scenarios. In a later analysis, each TCR beta chain was defined by its CDR3 amino acid sequence together with its V-gene family, and reads lacking a unique V-gene family were excluded. As a way to deal with suspected cross-contamination and a sequencing artifact, a later analysis dropped 450 to 600 nucleotide sequences that were highly shared and had low generation probability. For each public chain, a later analysis derived a clonal expansion index from normalized ranks of inferred template counts within each repertoire. In a later analysis, generation probabilities were computed using a VDJ recombination model fitted to out-of-frame rearrangements, and the results were checked against IGoR. In a later analysis, TCR-TCR, TCR-HLA and TCR-CMV co-occurrence was scored with hypergeometric tests, and a repertoire-size bias correction was applied to TCR pairs. A later analysis estimated false discovery rates by permuting HLA or CMV assignments 20 times. In a later analysis, co-occurring TCRs were grouped with DBSCAN, and TCRdist sequence similarity was added when clustering was performed within HLA-allele-positive subsets. Repertoires with fewer than 30,000 or more than 120,000 public chains, plus five repertoires with anomalous nucleotide sharing, were excluded from co-occurrence clustering. Drawn from immuneACCESS, this table holds only the in-frame rearrangements with V and J called that TCRdb kept. Clones are partly lost; checked studies trace under half to an unresolved V gene and leave the rest unexplained. V and J calls and clone size are as listed in that table; D and trimming were resolved from the DNA. The sample table shows roughly 180,000 clones, and about four fifths are seen once. The ten largest clones capture 6.5% to 8.5% of the sample.

The research as a whole found: Because some donors lacked HLA typing at each locus, the association tests relied only on the typed subset. Strong co-occurrence of HLA alleles, especially DR and DQ, made assigning TCR associations to individual alleles difficult. A later analysis reported that several top co-occurrence clusters appeared linked to parvovirus B19, influenza, CMV and Epstein-Barr virus. Some IMGT-functional V segments, including TRBV6-2 and TRBV6-3, could not be told apart with the 87-base-pair reads, so those segments were excluded. A later genetic analysis associated a missense DCLRE1C variant with V-gene and J-gene trimming of TCR beta chains, and an independent cohort replicated the association. The authors suggested that the approach could potentially be extended to other disease states and immunological phenotypes. The classifier was reported to diagnose cytomegalovirus status with high specificity and sensitivity in both the original cohort and the validation cohort. According to a later analysis, most CMV-associated TCR beta chains appeared to be HLA-restricted, and the HLA associations seemed to be driven largely by CMV exposure. While some public TCRs were present in many individuals, most TCR sequences turned up only very rarely across donors. The only immune exposure information available for the cohort was CMV serostatus. The study listed 164 TCR beta chains as associated with cytomegalovirus. In vitro tests confirmed that a few of the cytomegalovirus-associated TCR beta chains recognize cytomegalovirus antigens. A cluster of highly shared sequence variants was judged likely to be a technical artifact of the sequencing pipeline. According to a later genetic analysis, donors in an Asian-associated ancestry cluster had fewer N-insertions in productive TCRs than the approximately 670-donor mean. Only TCR beta chains were sequenced in this cohort, and the absence of alpha or paired-chain data limited detectable features. Linkage disequilibrium might explain the correlated functional status among segregating V segments, but an unknown experimental factor could not be ruled out. A later analysis found that TCR association rates varied across HLA loci, with DRB1 alleles showing the most associated TCRs and HLA-C alleles the fewest. A later analysis found that HLA-associated TCR beta chains were more clonally expanded and had lower generation probabilities than equally common non-associated chains. Presence/absence analyses assumed roughly uniform sequencing depth across donors, an assumption that may not hold. In an earlier analysis of some 500 of the donors, most TCR beta V segments were observed in productive rearrangements about 90% or about 30% of the time, broadly matching IMGT annotations. Because counts were too low, seventeen rarely observed V segments, including chromosome 9 orphons, were excluded from the earlier analysis of under 650 of the donors. A later analysis associated about 17,000 TCR beta sequences with specific HLA alleles at a false discovery rate of 0.05. A further reported finding was that TCR beta sequences accurately predicted the HLA-A and HLA-B alleles for most subjects in the first cohort.

This TCR came from a man aged 25 to 45 in good health and CMV-seropositive. The chain uses TRBV6-6 and TRBJ1-5, with 11 central nucleotides matching TRBD1. Sequencing was performed on PBMCs. CDR3 loop: CASRRTGGGNQPQHF. In nucleotides, the sequence is TGTGCCAGCAGACGGACAGGGGGCGGCAATCAGCCCCAGCATTTT.